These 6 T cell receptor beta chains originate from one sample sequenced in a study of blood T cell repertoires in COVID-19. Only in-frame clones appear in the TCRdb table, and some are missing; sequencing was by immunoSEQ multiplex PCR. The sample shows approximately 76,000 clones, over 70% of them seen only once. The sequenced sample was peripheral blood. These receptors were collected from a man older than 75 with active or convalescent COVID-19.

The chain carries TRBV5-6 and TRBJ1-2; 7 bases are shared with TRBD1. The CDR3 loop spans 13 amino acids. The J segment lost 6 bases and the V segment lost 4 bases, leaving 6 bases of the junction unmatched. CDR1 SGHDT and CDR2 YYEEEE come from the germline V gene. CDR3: CASSLWDRDGYTF. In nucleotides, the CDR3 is TGTGCCAGCAGCCTCTGGGACAGAGATGGCTACACCTTC. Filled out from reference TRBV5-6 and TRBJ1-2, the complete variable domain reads DAGVTQSPTHLIKTRGQQVTLRCSPKSGHDTVSWYQQALGQGPQFIFQYYEEEERQRGNFPDRFSGHQFPNYSSELNVNALLLGDSALYLCASSLWDRDGYTFGSGTRLTVV.

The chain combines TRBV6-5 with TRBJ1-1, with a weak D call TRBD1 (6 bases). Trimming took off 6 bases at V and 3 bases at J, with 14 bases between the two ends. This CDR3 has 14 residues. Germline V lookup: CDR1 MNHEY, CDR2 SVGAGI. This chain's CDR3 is CASRAQGWDTEAFF. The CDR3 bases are TGTGCCAGCAGGGCTCAGGGGTGGGACACTGAAGCTTTCTTT.

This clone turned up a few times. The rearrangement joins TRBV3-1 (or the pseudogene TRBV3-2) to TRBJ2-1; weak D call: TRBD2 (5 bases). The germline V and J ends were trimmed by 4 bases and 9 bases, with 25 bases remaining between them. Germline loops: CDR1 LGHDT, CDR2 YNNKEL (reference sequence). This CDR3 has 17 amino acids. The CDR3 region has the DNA TGTGCCAGCAGCCGGGCCCCCGGAGGTAGACTACAATTTGAGCAGTTCTTC. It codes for CASSRAPGGRLQFEQFF.

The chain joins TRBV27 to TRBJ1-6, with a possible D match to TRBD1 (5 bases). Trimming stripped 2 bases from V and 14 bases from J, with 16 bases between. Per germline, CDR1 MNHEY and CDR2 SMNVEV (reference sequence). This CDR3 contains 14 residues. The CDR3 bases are TGTGCCAGCAGTTTAGCAGGGCCCAATTTCACCCTCCACTTT. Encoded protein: CASSLAGPNFTLHF.

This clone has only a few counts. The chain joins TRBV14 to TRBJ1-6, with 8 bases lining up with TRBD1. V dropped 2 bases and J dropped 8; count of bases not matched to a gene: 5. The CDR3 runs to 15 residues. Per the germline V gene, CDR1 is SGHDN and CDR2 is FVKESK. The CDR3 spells CASSQRGQDHSPLHF. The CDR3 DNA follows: TGTGCCAGCAGCCAAAGGGGACAGGACCATTCACCCCTCCACTTT. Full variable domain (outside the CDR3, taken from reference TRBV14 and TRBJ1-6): EAGVTQFPSHSVIEKGQTVTLRCDPISGHDNLYWYRRVMGKEIKFLLHFVKESKQDESGMPNNRFLAERTGGTYSTLKVQPAELEDSGVYFCASSQRGQDHSPLHFGNGTRLTVT.

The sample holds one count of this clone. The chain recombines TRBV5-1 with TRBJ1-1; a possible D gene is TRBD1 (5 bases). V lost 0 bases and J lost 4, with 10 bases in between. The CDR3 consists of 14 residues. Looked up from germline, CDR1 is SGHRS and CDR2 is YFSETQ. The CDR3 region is CASSLEGTRTEAFF. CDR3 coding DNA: TGCGCCAGCAGCTTGGAGGGGACTCGCACTGAAGCTTTCTTT.